This T cell receptor (beta chain) appears in the sequencing data of a study of blood T cells in healthy people across ages. Study results and limitations: Naive T cell percentage showed a strong correlation with the diversity of TCR beta. Per-million-T-cell TCR beta diversity fell roughly linearly with age.

Germline CDR1 and CDR2: SGHTA and FQGNSA. This CDR3 is 16 amino acids long. The germline V and J ends were trimmed by 5 bases and 5 bases, with 19 bases remaining between them. Every donor provided 9.5 to 10 milliliters of peripheral blood. On this clonotype itself: The antigen is not known.

With a J-beta primer mix and a sample-barcoded 5' primer, a second PCR ran about 7 to 12 cycles. TCRdb re-called the 5' RACE reads through MiXCR, storing one row per CDR3 protein. The sample holds roughly 1,300,000 distinct CDR3 sequences, roughly 60% seen once. V gene TRBV7-2 combines with J gene TRBJ2-1; D unresolved. The clonotype originates from a man aged 18 to 30 in good health. Sequenced input: blood. The CDR3: CASSAYPAFVNNEQFF. The CDR3, as DNA: TGTGCCAGCAGCGCGTACCCCGCTTTCGTGAACAATGAGCAGTTCTTC.